These 12 T cell receptor beta chains came from one sample sequenced in a study of T cells after yellow fever vaccination. Each CDR3 protein is one row after TCRdb ran MiXCR on the 5' RACE reads. This sample has 300,000 to 400,000 distinct CDR3 sequences, with around 11% found just once. This sample comprised CD4+ T cells sorted from PBMCs, obtained 45 days after the yellow fever booster vaccination. Every receptor here comes from a man aged 18 to 30 who received the YFV17D yellow fever vaccine.

This clonotype occurred many times. This chain uses TRBV20-1 with TRBJ2-4; perhaps D is TRBD1 or TRBD2 (5 bases each). The CDR3 runs to 15 residues. Deletions cut 1 base from V and 0 bases from J, with 10 bases between. The germline V gene has CDR1 DFQATT and CDR2 SNEGSKA (reference sequence). DNA for the CDR3: TGCAGTGCTAGAGTCGGGGCTCTAGCCAAAAACATTCAGTACTTC. Protein: CSARVGALAKNIQYF.

V and J are TRBV4-3 and TRBJ2-4, with TRBD1 matching over 8 bases. Germline V CDR1 and CDR2: LGHNA, YSLEER. This CDR3 region has 15 residues. V shed 1 base, J shed 3 bases, and the junction held 2 bases outside the gene matches. CDR3 coding DNA: TGCGCCAGCAGCCAAGTGGGACAGGTCAAAAACATTCAGTACTTC. It is translated as CASSQVGQVKNIQYF.

The CDR3 reads CASKPGTYSTDTQYF. The CDR3 DNA reads as TGCGCCAGCAAACCCGGGACATATAGCACAGATACGCAGTATTTT. The chain links TRBV5-1 to TRBJ2-3; the D gene is possibly TRBD1 (6 bases). CDR1 is SGHRS and CDR2 is YFSETQ in the germline V gene. V lost 6 bases to trimming and J lost 0 bases, with 14 bases between them. The CDR3 sequence is 15 residues long.

The chain joins TRBV2 to TRBJ2-7; a possible D gene is TRBD2 (5 bases). V shed 3 bases and J shed 2 bases, with 11 bases lying between them. The CDR3 has 14 amino acids. Per the germline V gene, CDR1 is SNHLY and CDR2 is FYNNEI. CDR3 DNA: TGTGCCAGCAGTGATTCCGGGGTACCCTACGAGCAGTACGTC. Translation: CASSDSGVPYEQYV.

This clonotype has more than one count but fewer than ten. This chain uses TRBV7-9 with TRBJ2-7; tentative D call: TRBD2 (5 bases). Germline V lookup: CDR1 SEHNR, CDR2 FQNEAQ (reference sequence). The length of the CDR3 is 13 residues. The ends were cut back, 6 bases at V and 3 bases at J, with 12 bases in the middle. CDR3 nucleotide sequence: TGTGCCAGCAGTAACGGGAATGTCTACGAGCAGTACGTC. Its protein product is CASSNGNVYEQYV.

This chain links TRBV4-1 with TRBJ2-3, with D possibly matching TRBD1 (6 bases). The germline CDR1 and CDR2 sequences are MGHRA and YSYEKL. V lost 0 bases and J 7 bases, leaving 14 bases between the germline ends. The CDR3 loop spans 15 amino acids. Written as DNA, the CDR3 is TGCGCCAGCAGCCAAGAACCAGGGGAAGAATATACGCAGTATTTT. It specifies CASSQEPGEEYTQYF.

This clonotype was counted only a few times. The chain links TRBV7-2 to TRBJ1-2; D unclear. The CDR3 has 12 residues. Germline V gives CDR1 SGHTA, CDR2 FQGNSA. V was trimmed by 0 bases and J by 4 bases, leaving 3 bases between them. CDR3 residues: CASSLAPYGYTF. CDR3 nucleotides: TGTGCCAGCAGCTTAGCGCCCTATGGCTACACCTTC.

There are a few counts of this clonotype. V usage is TRBV5-1 and J usage is TRBJ2-2, with TRBD2 as a possible D gene (6 bases). Per the germline V gene, CDR1 is SGHRS and CDR2 is YFSETQ. The CDR3 contains 15 residues. Trimming took 2 bases from V and 7 from J, leaving 15 bases between them. CDR3 sequence: CASSLGGVRDGELFF. The CDR3 nucleotides are TGCGCCAGCAGCTTAGGAGGGGTGCGTGACGGGGAGCTGTTTTTT.

This clonotype was counted only a few times. This chain links TRBV9 with TRBJ2-2, with D uncertain. Germline V CDR1 and CDR2: SGDLS, YYNGEE. Trimming removed 6 bases at V and 0 bases at J, with 9 bases between. CDR3 size: 14 residues. CDR3 bases: TGTGCCAGCAACAAGAGAACGAACACCGGGGAGCTGTTTTTT. Amino acid sequence: CASNKRTNTGELFF.

The chain has TRBV10-3 and TRBJ2-3; 9 bases are shared with TRBD2. V lost 3 bases, J lost 1 base, and 8 bases stayed unmatched. Germline-derived CDR1 and CDR2 are ENHRY and SYGVKD. The CDR3 covers 17 residues. The CDR3 here is CAISDRSPSGGTDTQYF. CDR3 nucleotide sequence: TGTGCCATCAGTGACAGGTCCCCTAGCGGGGGCACAGATACGCAGTATTTT.

The chain combines TRBV5-1 with TRBJ1-4; 7 positions match TRBD1. The CDR3 has 14 amino acids. Germline V CDR1 and CDR2: SGHRS, YFSETQ. Germline trimming cut 2 bases from V and 16 bases from J; bases unmatched to any gene: 14. As DNA, the CDR3 is TGCGCCAGCAGCTTATCGACAGGGAACGGAATACCGTTTTTT. This translates into CASSLSTGNGIPFF. The variable domain in full, completed from reference TRBV5-1 and TRBJ1-4, reads KAGVTQTPRYLIKTRGQQVTLSCSPISGHRSVSWYQQTPGQGLQFLFEYFSETQRNKGNFPGRFSGRQFSNSRSEMNVSTLELGDSALYLCASSLSTGNGIPFFGSGTQLSVL.

V usage is TRBV28 and J usage is TRBJ1-5; D is undetermined. The ends were cut back, 4 bases at V and 3 bases at J, with 7 bases in the middle. Looked up from germline, CDR1 is MDHEN and CDR2 is SYDVKM. The CDR3 covers 13 residues. The CDR3 loop reads CASSSPANQPQHF. The DNA for the CDR3 is TGTGCCAGCAGTTCGCCGGCCAATCAGCCCCAGCATTTT.